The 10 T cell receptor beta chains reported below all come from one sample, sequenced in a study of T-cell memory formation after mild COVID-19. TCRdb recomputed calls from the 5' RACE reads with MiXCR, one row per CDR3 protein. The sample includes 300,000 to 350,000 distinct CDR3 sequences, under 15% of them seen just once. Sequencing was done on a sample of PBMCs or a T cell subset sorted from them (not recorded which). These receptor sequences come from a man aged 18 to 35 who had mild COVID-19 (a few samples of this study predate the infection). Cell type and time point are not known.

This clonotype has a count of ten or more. The CDR3 DNA is TGCGCCAGCAGCCAAATTCAAGTCTATGGCTACACCTTC. It codes for CASSQIQVYGYTF. This chain joins TRBV4-1 and TRBJ1-2; no firm D call. V gave up 2 bases and J gave up 4 bases, with 8 bases separating them. Germline-derived CDR1 and CDR2 are MGHRA and YSYEKL. The length of the CDR3 is 13 residues.

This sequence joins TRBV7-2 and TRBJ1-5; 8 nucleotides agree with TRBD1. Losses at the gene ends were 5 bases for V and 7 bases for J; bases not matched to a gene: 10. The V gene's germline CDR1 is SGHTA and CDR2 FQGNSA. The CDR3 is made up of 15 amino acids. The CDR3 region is CASSTTGAVGQPQHF. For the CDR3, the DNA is TGTGCCAGCAGCACGACAGGGGCCGTCGGGCAGCCCCAGCATTTT.

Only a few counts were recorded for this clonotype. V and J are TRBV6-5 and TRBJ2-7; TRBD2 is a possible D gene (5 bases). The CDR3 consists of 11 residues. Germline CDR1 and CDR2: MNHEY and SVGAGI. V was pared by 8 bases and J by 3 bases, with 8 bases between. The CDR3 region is CASGGVYEQYF. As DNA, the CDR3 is TGTGCCAGCGGAGGAGTCTACGAGCAGTACTTC.

CDR3: CASSYWLAVNTGELFF. CDR3 coding DNA: TGTGCCAGCAGTTATTGGCTAGCGGTGAACACCGGGGAGCTGTTTTTT. The chain is built from TRBV6-5 and TRBJ2-2; 7 bases match TRBD2. Trimming cost V 3 bases and J 1 base; bases outside gene matches: 5. Germline CDR1 and CDR2: MNHEY and SVGAGI. This CDR3 region has 16 residues.

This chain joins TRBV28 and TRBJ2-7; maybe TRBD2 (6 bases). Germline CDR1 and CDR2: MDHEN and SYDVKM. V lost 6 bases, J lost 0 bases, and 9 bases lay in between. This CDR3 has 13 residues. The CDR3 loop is CASREGISYEQYV. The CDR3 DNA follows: TGTGCCAGCAGGGAGGGCATCTCCTACGAGCAGTACGTC.

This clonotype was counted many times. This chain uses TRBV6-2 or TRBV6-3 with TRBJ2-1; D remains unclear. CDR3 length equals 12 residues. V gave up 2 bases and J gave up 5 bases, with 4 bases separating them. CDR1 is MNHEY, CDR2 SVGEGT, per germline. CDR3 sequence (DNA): TGTGCCAGCAGTTACCGGGACAATGAGCAGTTCTTC. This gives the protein CASSYRDNEQFF.

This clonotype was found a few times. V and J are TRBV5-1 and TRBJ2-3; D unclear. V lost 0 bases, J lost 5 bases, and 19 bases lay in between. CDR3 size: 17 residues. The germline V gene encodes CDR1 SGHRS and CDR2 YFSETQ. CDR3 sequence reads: CASSLGTAAGPGDTQYF. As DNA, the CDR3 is TGCGCCAGCAGCTTGGGGACGGCGGCAGGACCGGGAGATACGCAGTATTTT. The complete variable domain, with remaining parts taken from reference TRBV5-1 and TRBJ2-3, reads KAGVTQTPRYLIKTRGQQVTLSCSPISGHRSVSWYQQTPGQGLQFLFEYFSETQRNKGNFPGRFSGRQFSNSRSEMNVSTLELGDSALYLCASSLGTAAGPGDTQYFGPGTRLTVL.

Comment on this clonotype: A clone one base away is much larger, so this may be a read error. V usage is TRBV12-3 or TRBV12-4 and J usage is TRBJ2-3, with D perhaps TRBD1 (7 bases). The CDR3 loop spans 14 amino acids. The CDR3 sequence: CSSSLGGGVRTQYF. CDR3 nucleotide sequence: TGTTCCAGCAGTTTAGGAGGGGGCGTGAGAACGCAGTATTTT.

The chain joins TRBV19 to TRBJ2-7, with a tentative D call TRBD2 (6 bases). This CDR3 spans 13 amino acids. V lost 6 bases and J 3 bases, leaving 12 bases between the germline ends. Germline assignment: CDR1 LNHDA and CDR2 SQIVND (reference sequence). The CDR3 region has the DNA TGTGCCAGTAGCGGGGGTCCCCTCTACGAGCAGTACTTC. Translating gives CASSGGPLYEQYF.

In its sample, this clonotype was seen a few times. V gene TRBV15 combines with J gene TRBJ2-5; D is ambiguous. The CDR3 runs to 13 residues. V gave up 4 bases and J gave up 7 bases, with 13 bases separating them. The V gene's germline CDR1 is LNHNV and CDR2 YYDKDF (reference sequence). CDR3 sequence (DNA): TGTGCCACCAGCATCCGAATGGTCGGGACCCAGTACTTC. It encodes CATSIRMVGTQYF. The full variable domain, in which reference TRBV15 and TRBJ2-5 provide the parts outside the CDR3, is DAMVIQNPRYQVTQFGKPVTLSCSQTLNHNVMYWYQQKSSQAPKLLFHYYDKDFNNEADTPDNFQSRRPNTSFCFLDIRSPGLGDTAMYLCATSIRMVGTQYFGPGTRLLVL.